Below, 15 T cell receptor beta chains from the same sample are listed, as sequenced in a study of shared clonotypes between healthy human individuals (dated by TCRdb to 2019 to 2021). To prepare the library, the immunoSEQ multiplex PCR assay was applied. What TCRdb holds here is the immuneACCESS table cut down to in-frame rearrangements. Part of the clones is not present; checked against another copy, under half of the missing clones reflect an unresolved V gene, and the others are unexplained. The sample data list 1.5 million to 2.5 million clones, and 85% to 95% of these were observed just once. 1.2% of the sample is in the top ten clones. For the CD8 naive samples, CD45RO-negative cells were positively selected for CCR7, yielding a CD45RA+CCR7+ population from which TemRA cells were excluded. The sample was naive CD8+ T cells sorted from blood. The sample's cell subset or site, from its label and the paper: CD45RA+CCR7+. The receptors shown here come from a man between 18 and 35 years old in good health.

This chain uses TRBV4-1 with TRBJ2-7; unclear D gene. Deletions cut 5 bases from V and 6 bases from J, with 20 bases between. This CDR3 has 15 residues. Germline V gene data show CDR1 as MGHRA and CDR2 as YSYEKL. The DNA of the CDR3 is TGCGCCAGCAGCACGCACCACAGCCTGCCGGGCGAGCAGTACTTC. Translation: CASSTHHSLPGEQYF.

The chain joins TRBV13 to TRBJ2-5; TRBD1 matches 7 bases. The germline V gene encodes CDR1 PRHDT and CDR2 FYEKMQ (reference sequence). This CDR3 region has 14 residues. The junction had 3 bases not matched to a gene; V was cut back by 2 bases and J by 3 bases. CDR3 in amino acids: CASSLRGPKETQYF. The CDR3 DNA is TGTGCCAGCAGCTTAAGGGGGCCTAAAGAGACCCAGTACTTC.

The J gene is TRBJ2-7, the V gene TRBV27; TRBD1 matches at 9 bases. The CDR3 extends over 15 amino acids. Germline-derived CDR1 and CDR2 are MNHEY and SMNVEV (reference sequence). The J segment lost 5 bases and the V segment lost 5 bases, leaving 10 bases of the junction unmatched. This CDR3 reads CASSLGTGPSHEQYF. In DNA, the CDR3 is TGTGCCAGCAGTCTAGGGACAGGGCCTTCACACGAGCAGTACTTC.

Here the CDR3 DNA reads TGTGCCAGCAGGGGTCTTACACCTTCCCTTCATAACACCGGGGAGCTGTTTTTT. Translating gives CASRGLTPSLHNTGELFF. The chain combines TRBV11-2 with TRBJ2-2; D remains ambiguous. Germline V CDR1 and CDR2: SGHAT, FQNNGV. The V end lost 6 bases, the J end lost 2 bases, and 22 bases lay between the germline ends. CDR3 length: 18 amino acids.

The genes are TRBV27 and TRBJ2-2; the D is unclear. V lost 2 bases, J lost 6 bases, and 10 bases lay in between. Germline CDR1 and CDR2: MNHEY and SMNVEV (reference sequence). This CDR3 comprises 14 residues. CDR3 DNA: TGTGCCAGCAGTTTAAATAACTTCCCCGGGGAGCTGTTTTTT. Translation gives CASSLNNFPGELFF.

J is TRBJ1-1 and V is TRBV6-5; D is uncertain. The V end lost 0 bases, the J end lost 7 bases, and 9 bases lay between the germline ends. CDR1 is MNHEY and CDR2 is SVGAGI in the germline V gene. CDR3 length: 13 amino acids. The CDR3 loop reads CASSYSQALEAFF. CDR3 coding DNA: TGTGCCAGCAGTTACTCCCAGGCCCTTGAAGCTTTCTTT.

The V and J genes are TRBV13 and TRBJ2-7, with TRBD2 matching 8 bases. CDR1 PRHDT and CDR2 FYEKMQ come from the germline V gene (reference sequence). The CDR3 spans 15 residues. V lost 5 bases to trimming and J lost 0 bases; unmatched junction nucleotides: 6. The chain's CDR3 is CASSMTSGSSYEQYF. The CDR3 bases are TGTGCCAGCAGCATGACCAGCGGGAGCTCCTACGAGCAGTACTTC.

This chain uses TRBV10-2 with TRBJ2-7, with D tentatively TRBD1 (5 bases). The V and J ends lost 8 bases and 3 bases respectively, with 11 bases between them. The CDR3 runs 12 residues. Looked up from germline, CDR1 is WSHSY and CDR2 is SAAADI. CDR3 in amino acids: CASAGSSYEQYF. The CDR3 DNA sequence: TGCGCCAGCGCAGGGTCTAGCTACGAGCAGTACTTC.

The chain employs TRBV11-2 and TRBJ2-1, with TRBD2 as a possible D gene (6 bases). Germline V gene sequence: CDR1 SGHAT, CDR2 FQNNGV. Trimming left V 1 base short and J 8 bases short, with 9 bases between. CDR3 size: 13 residues. The CDR3 bases are TGTGCCAGCAGCTTAGTCAGGGAGGATGAGCAGTTCTTC. This gives the protein CASSLVREDEQFF.

This chain joins TRBV28 and TRBJ2-2; 7 bases line up with TRBD1. After removal of 8 bases from V and 4 bases from J, the junction contained 10 bases not matched to a gene. The V gene's germline CDR1 is MDHEN and CDR2 SYDVKM. The CDR3 is 15 amino acids. This CDR3 is CASGSEGAGTGELFF. CDR3 DNA: TGTGCCAGCGGGTCCGAGGGGGCCGGCACCGGGGAGCTGTTTTTT. The complete variable domain, with remaining parts taken from reference TRBV28 and TRBJ2-2, reads DVKVTQSSRYLVKRTGEKVFLECVQDMDHENMFWYRQDPGLGLRLIYFSYDVKMKEKGDIPEGYSVSREKKERFSLILESASTNQTSMYLCASGSEGAGTGELFFGEGSRLTVL.

The genes are TRBV27 and TRBJ1-1, with unresolved D. Trimming took 2 bases from V and 1 from J, leaving 20 bases between them. This CDR3 is built from 18 residues. The germline gives CDR1 MNHEY, CDR2 SMNVEV (reference sequence). CDR3 bases: TGTGCCAGCAGTTTACTGAGTGGTGTCCCCTTTACGAACACTGAAGCTTTCTTT. It specifies CASSLLSGVPFTNTEAFF.

V is TRBV4-1 and J is TRBJ1-2; 7 bases are shared with TRBD1. Germline-derived CDR1 and CDR2 are MGHRA and YSYEKL. This CDR3 is 14 amino acids long. Trimming removed 3 bases from V and 8 bases from J; junction bases left unmatched: 9. CDR3 in DNA: TGCGCCAGCAGCCACCTTACAGGGGATGGGGGCTACACCTTC. This translates into CASSHLTGDGGYTF.

This sequence joins TRBV6-9 and TRBJ2-5; D is unclear. The germline CDR1 and CDR2 sequences are MNHGY and SVAAGI. The CDR3 runs to 14 residues. Between the trimmed V and J ends, which lost 4 bases and 4 bases, there was a span of 13 bases. The chain's CDR3 is CASSFPSFLETQYF. The DNA for the CDR3 is TGTGCCAGCAGTTTCCCCTCTTTTTTAGAGACCCAGTACTTC.

The sample holds one count of this clone. The rearrangement links TRBV7-9 to TRBJ2-5; no clear D gene. This CDR3 comprises 14 residues. Germline-derived CDR1 and CDR2 are SEHNR and FQNEAQ (reference sequence). V was clipped by 0 bases and J by 2 bases, with 7 bases between them. CDR3 protein: CASSLAQEQETQYF. Here the CDR3 DNA reads TGTGCCAGCAGCTTAGCCCAGGAACAAGAGACCCAGTACTTC.

This chain connects TRBV5-1 to TRBJ2-7; D not certain. The V and J ends lost 0 bases and 3 bases respectively, with 4 bases between them. The CDR3 is 12 amino acids. Germline CDR1 SGHRS, CDR2 YFSETQ. The CDR3 DNA sequence: TGCGCCAGCAGCTTGGACCACTACGAGCAGTACTTC. Protein sequence: CASSLDHYEQYF.